A single sample gave rise to the 30 T cell receptor beta chains below, sequenced in a study of T cell changes during pregnancy in multiple sclerosis. Assay: immunoSEQ multiplex PCR; the TCRdb copy retains only in-frame clones and omits some. Of around 65,000 clones listed, 80% to 95% are singletons. Sequenced material: peripheral blood, taken in the second trimester of pregnancy. These receptors were collected from a female donor in good health, enrolled as a control in a pregnancy study.

For this clone: Other DNA sequences of this sample code for an identical CDR3. V usage is TRBV11-2 and J usage is TRBJ1-1; maybe TRBD1 (5 bases). The CDR3 is made up of 13 amino acids. The V gene's germline CDR1 is SGHAT and CDR2 FQNNGV. Trimming took off 5 bases at V and 1 base at J, with 8 bases between the two ends. CDR3: CASSLDRNTEAFF. The DNA for the CDR3 is TGTGCCAGCAGCCTCGACAGGAACACTGAAGCTTTCTTT.

DNA of the CDR3: TGCGCCAGCAGCTCAGGGGCCCAGGGGAGTGAAGCTTTCTTT. Amino acid sequence: CASSSGAQGSEAFF. This chain joins TRBV5-1 and TRBJ1-1; possible D gene TRBD1, 6 bases. V dropped 3 bases and J dropped 7 bases, with 16 bases sitting between them. Germline-derived CDR1 and CDR2 are SGHRS and YFSETQ. The CDR3 is 14 amino acids.

V usage is TRBV29-1 and J usage is TRBJ1-2, with a weak D call TRBD1 (5 bases). CDR1 is SQVTM, CDR2 ANQGSEA, per germline. The V end lost 7 bases, the J end lost 3 bases, and 15 bases lay between the germline ends. The CDR3 is 13 amino acids. DNA of the CDR3: TGCAGCGGGGGTCGGGACTCAGACTATGGCTACACCTTC. Translating it yields CSGGRDSDYGYTF.

This sequence joins TRBV7-2 and TRBJ2-1; 11 bases line up with TRBD2. This CDR3 region has 15 residues. Germline V gene sequence: CDR1 SGHTA, CDR2 FQGNSA. The V and J ends lost 2 bases and 9 bases, in that order; junction bases with no gene match: 6. This chain's CDR3 is CASSLLLAGDSEQFF. The CDR3 DNA reads as TGTGCCAGCAGCTTACTACTAGCGGGAGATAGTGAGCAGTTCTTC.

The chain links TRBV15 to TRBJ2-3; 8 nucleotides agree with TRBD2. CDR1 LNHNV and CDR2 YYDKDF come from the germline V gene (reference sequence). After removal of 1 base from V and 6 bases from J, the junction contained 9 bases not matched to a gene. The CDR3 length is 16 residues. The CDR3 spells CATSRARAGEADTQYF. CDR3 sequence (DNA): TGTGCCACCAGCAGAGCGCGAGCGGGGGAAGCGGATACGCAGTATTTT.

V and J are TRBV10-3 and TRBJ2-7, with D perhaps TRBD2 (5 bases). CDR1 ENHRY and CDR2 SYGVKD come from the germline V gene. This CDR3 is built from 13 residues. Trimming took off 0 bases at V and 6 bases at J, with 9 bases between the two ends. The CDR3 bases are TGTGCCATCAGTGAGTCTATCCGGGGCGAGCAGTACTTC. Amino acid sequence: CAISESIRGEQYF.

The V call is TRBV5-6, the J call TRBJ2-7; 7 positions match TRBD1. The V gene end was trimmed by 4 bases and the J gene end by 1 base; junction bases not matched to a gene: 8. Germline V gene data show CDR1 as SGHDT and CDR2 as YYEEEE. CDR3 size: 15 residues. The CDR3 reads CASSRVGQLSYEQYF. CDR3 bases: TGTGCCAGCAGCCGTGTGGGACAGCTTTCCTACGAGCAGTACTTC.

The chain carries TRBV20-1 and TRBJ2-1; D unclear. V was cut by 1 base and J by 9 bases, with 7 bases left in between. CDR3 length: 11 amino acids. The germline V gene has CDR1 DFQATT and CDR2 SNEGSKA (reference sequence). This chain's CDR3 is CSARVLSEQFF. CDR3 sequence (DNA): TGCAGTGCTAGAGTTCTATCTGAGCAGTTCTTC.

The V and J genes are TRBV6-5 and TRBJ2-7, with 8 bases that match TRBD1. The CDR3 spans 13 residues. Germline V gene sequence: CDR1 MNHEY, CDR2 SVGAGI. The ends lost 6 bases at V and 2 bases at J; junction bases unmatched: 3. Written as DNA, the CDR3 is TGTGCCAGCAGGGGGACAGGAGCCTACGAGCAGTACTTC. It translates to CASRGTGAYEQYF.

V gene TRBV30 combines with J gene TRBJ2-1; maybe TRBD1 (5 bases). This CDR3 region has 14 residues. Trimming stripped 0 bases from V and 10 bases from J, with 16 bases between. Germline V gives CDR1 GTSNPN, CDR2 SVGIG (reference sequence). The CDR3 is CAWSVSAAGNEQFF. The CDR3 DNA reads as TGTGCCTGGAGTGTAAGTGCCGCAGGGAACGAGCAGTTCTTC.

The gene calls are TRBV18 and TRBJ2-1, with a weak D call TRBD1 (5 bases). This CDR3 is built from 13 residues. V lost 2 bases, J lost 7 bases, and 9 bases lay in between. The V gene's germline CDR1 is KGHSH and CDR2 LQKENI. CDR3 nucleotide sequence: TGTGCCAGCTCACCAGGGGCGACAAATGAGCAGTTCTTC. Its protein product is CASSPGATNEQFF. Full variable domain (outside the CDR3, taken from reference TRBV18 and TRBJ2-1): NAGVMQNPRHLVRRRGQEARLRCSPMKGHSHVYWYRQLPEEGLKFMVYLQKENIIDESGMPKERFSAEFPKEGPSILRIQQVVRGDSAAYFCASSPGATNEQFFGPGTRLTVL.

The chain recombines TRBV6-5 with TRBJ2-3; 11 bases align to TRBD1. Germline CDR1 and CDR2: MNHEY and SVGAGI. Trimming took 2 bases from V and 7 from J; bases not matched to a gene: 8. This CDR3 is 16 amino acids long. The CDR3 coding sequence is TGTGCCAGCAGTTACACGAGGACAGGGGGCCGCAATACGCAGTATTTT. This encodes CASSYTRTGGRNTQYF.

The rearrangement links TRBV7-9 to TRBJ2-7; 8 bases align to TRBD2. This CDR3 has 15 residues. Germline V lookup: CDR1 SEHNR, CDR2 FQNEAQ (reference sequence). V was clipped by 2 bases and J by 1 base; unmatched bases: 4. The CDR3 region has the DNA TGTGCCAGCAGCTTATGGCGCGGGGGGTCCTACGAGCAGTACTTC. This gives the protein CASSLWRGGSYEQYF.

This chain links TRBV10-3 with TRBJ1-5; D ambiguous. The germline V gene encodes CDR1 ENHRY and CDR2 SYGVKD. V was pared by 2 bases and J by 2 bases, with 7 bases between. The CDR3 contains 14 residues. The CDR3 nucleotides are TGTGCCATCAGTGAGGGGCAGCGCAATCAGCCCCAGCATTTT. Its translation is CAISEGQRNQPQHF.

A single count supports this clone. This chain's CDR3 is CASSLGVASGLAKNIQYF. CDR3 in DNA: TGTGCCAGCAGCTTAGGGGTGGCTAGCGGGTTAGCCAAAAACATTCAGTACTTC. This chain uses TRBV7-8 with TRBJ2-4; TRBD2 aligns across 8 bases. Looked up from germline, CDR1 is SGHVS and CDR2 is FQNEAQ. The ends lost 1 base at V and 0 bases at J; junction bases unmatched: 8. The CDR3 length is 18 residues.

The chain links TRBV29-1 to TRBJ2-3; D not certain. Trimming pared 4 bases from V and 6 bases from J, leaving 14 bases between. Germline CDR1 reads SQVTM; CDR2 reads ANQGSEA. The CDR3 is made up of 13 amino acids. The chain's CDR3 is CSVGAVASDTQYF. The CDR3 DNA reads TGCAGCGTTGGGGCCGTGGCCTCGGATACGCAGTATTTT.

This rearrangement joins TRBV18 to TRBJ1-5; maybe TRBD1 (6 bases). The ends were cut back, 6 bases at V and 5 bases at J, with 14 bases in the middle. The germline CDR1 and CDR2 sequences are KGHSH and LQKENI. CDR3 size: 14 residues. For the CDR3, the DNA is TGTGCCAGCTCCCCTGGGGGCGGTTATCAGCCCCAGCATTTT. It yields the protein CASSPGGGYQPQHF.

The chain combines TRBV29-1 with TRBJ1-1; D ambiguous. Germline V CDR1 and CDR2: SQVTM, ANQGSEA. V dropped 3 bases and J dropped 6 bases, with 8 bases sitting between them. CDR3 length: 11 residues. The CDR3 DNA sequence: TGCAGCGTTGACTATATGGCTGAAGCTTTCTTT. It is translated as CSVDYMAEAFF.

The chain links TRBV5-1 to TRBJ1-4; 7 bases line up with TRBD1. CDR1 and CDR2 from the germline V gene are SGHRS and YFSETQ. V shed 0 bases, J shed 4 bases, and the junction held 6 bases outside the gene matches. The CDR3 is 16 residues long. The CDR3 region has the DNA TGCGCCAGCAGCTTGGGGGCAGGGGGAATTAATGAAAAACTGTTTTTT. Its translation: CASSLGAGGINEKLFF.

The V call is TRBV27, the J call TRBJ2-3; the D gene is possibly TRBD1 (6 bases). From germline, CDR1 is MNHEY and CDR2 SMNVEV (reference sequence). The ends were cut back, 2 bases at V and 4 bases at J, with 10 bases in the middle. The CDR3 has 14 amino acids. CDR3 nucleotide sequence: TGTGCCAGCAGTTTAGCAGGGGCGGCAGATACGCAGTATTTT. As protein: CASSLAGAADTQYF.

The V call is TRBV7-2, the J call TRBJ2-7; no definite D call. V was clipped by 1 base and J by 4 bases, with 11 bases between them. This CDR3 region has 14 residues. CDR1 is SGHTA, CDR2 FQGNSA, per germline. The DNA of the CDR3 is TGTGCCAGCAGCTTAGTGGTAGAACCTTACGAGCAGTACTTC. Protein sequence: CASSLVVEPYEQYF.

Points on this clone: An end of the junction does not agree with germline; a read error may underlie this. The genes are TRBV7-7 and TRBJ2-2; maybe TRBD2 (6 bases). The CDR3 consists of 14 residues. The germline gives CDR1 SSHAT, CDR2 FNYEAQ (reference sequence). The CDR3 DNA follows: TGTGCTAGCAGCTTGGCGGGGTTAACCGGGGAGCTGTTTTTT. Its protein is CASSLAGLTGELFF.

The chain couples TRBV19 to TRBJ1-6; a possible D gene is TRBD1 (6 bases). V was shortened by 9 bases and J by 8 bases, with 14 bases between the two germline ends. Germline values: CDR1 LNHDA, CDR2 SQIVND (reference sequence). The CDR3 runs 13 residues. The CDR3 sequence is CASSYREYSPLHF. For the CDR3, the DNA is TGTGCCAGCAGCTACAGGGAGTATTCACCCCTCCACTTT. Based on the CDR3 plus reference TRBV19 and TRBJ1-6, the full variable domain is DGGITQSPKYLFRKEGQNVTLSCEQNLNHDAMYWYRQDPGQGLRLIYYSQIVNDFQKGDIAEGYSVSREKKESFPLTVTSAQKNPTAFYLCASSYREYSPLHFGNGTRLTVT.

The V gene is TRBV30, the J gene TRBJ1-4; 7 nucleotides align to TRBD1. Trimming at V came to 4 bases and at J to 8 bases, leaving 22 bases not matched to a gene. Germline CDR1 and CDR2: GTSNPN and SVGIG (reference sequence). The CDR3 loop spans 18 amino acids. CDR3 amino acids: CAWNRISGQQQWREKLFF. CDR3 nucleotides: TGTGCCTGGAACCGAATATCGGGACAGCAACAGTGGAGGGAAAAACTGTTTTTT.

The chain is built from TRBV6-5 and TRBJ1-5; D gene uncertain. This CDR3 is built from 15 residues. V was trimmed by 2 bases and J by 5 bases, leaving 13 bases between them. Looked up from germline, CDR1 is MNHEY and CDR2 is SVGAGI. The CDR3 sequence is CASSYRAGSYQPQHF. In nucleotides, the CDR3 is TGTGCCAGCAGTTACAGGGCGGGGTCTTATCAGCCCCAGCATTTT.

J is TRBJ2-7 and V is TRBV21-1; no DNA check was done on the table's D call, TRBD1. TRBV21-1 is recorded as a pseudogene. The CDR3 loop spans 13 amino acids. The CDR3, as DNA: TGTGCCAGCAGCCGGGCAGGGACCTACGAGCAGTACTTC. The encoded protein is CASSRAGTYEQYF.

The chain uses TRBV19 and TRBJ2-1, with 7 bases fitting TRBD2. The germline V gene encodes CDR1 LNHDA and CDR2 SQIVND (reference sequence). The CDR3 spans 15 residues. Trimming took 5 bases from V and 2 from J; bases not matched to a gene: 6. Here the CDR3 reads CASSFAGATYNEQFF. The CDR3 DNA sequence: TGTGCCAGTAGTTTCGCGGGAGCGACCTACAATGAGCAGTTCTTC. Supplemented by reference TRBV19 and TRBJ2-1, the full variable domain reads DGGITQSPKYLFRKEGQNVTLSCEQNLNHDAMYWYRQDPGQGLRLIYYSQIVNDFQKGDIAEGYSVSREKKESFPLTVTSAQKNPTAFYLCASSFAGATYNEQFFGPGTRLTVL.

The chain links TRBV30 to TRBJ2-5; 10 positions match TRBD1. From germline, CDR1 is GTSNPN and CDR2 SVGIG (reference sequence). The CDR3 loop spans 15 amino acids. Trimming cost V 1 base and J 2 bases; bases outside gene matches: 4. The chain's CDR3 is CAWSAGQGTQETQYF. CDR3 in DNA: TGTGCCTGGAGTGCGGGACAGGGGACTCAAGAGACCCAGTACTTC.

The chain combines TRBV7-7 with TRBJ2-2; D unresolved. This CDR3 region has 12 residues. Germline V gene sequence: CDR1 SSHAT, CDR2 FNYEAQ (reference sequence). The CDR3 is CAALLNSGELFF. For the CDR3, the DNA is TGTGCTGCTCTCCTAAACTCCGGGGAGCTGTTTTTT.

The count of this clone is one. V and J are TRBV7-9 and TRBJ2-3; 8 bases are shared with TRBD2. The V gene end was trimmed by 3 bases and the J gene end by 6 bases; junction bases not matched to a gene: 2. CDR3 length equals 13 residues. Germline CDR1 reads SEHNR; CDR2 reads FQNEAQ (reference sequence). For the CDR3, the DNA is TGTGCCAGCAGCTTGCGGGGGGTGGATACGCAGTATTTT. Protein product: CASSLRGVDTQYF.